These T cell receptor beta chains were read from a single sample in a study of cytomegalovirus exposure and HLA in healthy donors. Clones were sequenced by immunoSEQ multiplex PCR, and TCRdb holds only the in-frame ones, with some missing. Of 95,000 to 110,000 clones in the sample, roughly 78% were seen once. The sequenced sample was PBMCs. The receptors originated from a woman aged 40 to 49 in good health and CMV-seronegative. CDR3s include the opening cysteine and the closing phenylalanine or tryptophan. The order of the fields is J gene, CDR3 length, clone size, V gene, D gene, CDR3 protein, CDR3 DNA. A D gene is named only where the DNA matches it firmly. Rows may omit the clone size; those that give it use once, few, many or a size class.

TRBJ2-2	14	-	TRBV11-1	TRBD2	CASFGGGVAGELFF	TGTGCCAGCTTCGGGGGAGGGGTCGCCGGGGAGCTGTTTTTT
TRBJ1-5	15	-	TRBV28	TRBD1	CASTEPGGSNQPQHF	TGTGCCAGCACGGAACCAGGGGGGAGCAATCAGCCCCAGCATTTT
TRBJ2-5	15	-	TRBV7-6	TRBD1	CASSLVTGGSKTQYF	TGTGCCAGCAGCTTAGTTACAGGGGGCTCGAAGACCCAGTACTTC
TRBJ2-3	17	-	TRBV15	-	CATSSRIWAKDADTQYF	TGTGCCACCAGCAGCCGTATATGGGCTAAGGATGCAGATACGCAGTATTTT
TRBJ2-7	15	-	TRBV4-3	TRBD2	CASSQGGSSRYEQYF	TGCGCCAGCAGCCAAGGCGGGAGCAGTAGGTACGAGCAGTACTTC
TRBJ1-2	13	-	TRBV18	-	CASSPQKNNGYTF	TGTGCCAGCTCACCCCAGAAGAATAATGGCTACACCTTC
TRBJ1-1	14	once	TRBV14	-	CASSPSAVYTEAFF	TGTGCCAGCAGCCCGTCCGCGGTCTACACTGAAGCTTTCTTT
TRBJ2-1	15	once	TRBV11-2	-	CASSLSGGAYNEQFF	TGTGCCAGCAGCTTAAGTGGGGGCGCCTACAATGAGCAGTTCTTC
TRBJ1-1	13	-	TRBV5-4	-	CASSSGSHTEAFF	TGTGCCAGCAGTTCCGGGTCCCACACTGAAGCTTTCTTT
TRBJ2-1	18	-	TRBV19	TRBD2	CASSPRLAALLFYNEQFF	TGTGCCAGTAGCCCCCGACTAGCGGCCTTACTATTCTACAATGAGCAGTTCTTC
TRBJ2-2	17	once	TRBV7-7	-	CASSLDFSVTNTGELFF	TGTGCTAGCAGCTTAGATTTCAGCGTGACTAACACCGGGGAGCTGTTTTTT
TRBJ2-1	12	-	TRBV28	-	CASRKIYNEQFF	TGTGCCAGCAGAAAAATATACAATGAGCAGTTCTTC
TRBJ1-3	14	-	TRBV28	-	CASSPAGPGNTIYF	TGTGCCAGCAGTCCTGCGGGTCCTGGAAACACCATATATTTT
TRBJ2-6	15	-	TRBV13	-	CASSFRVAGANVLTF	TGTGCCAGCAGCTTCAGGGTGGCGGGGGCCAACGTCCTGACTTTC
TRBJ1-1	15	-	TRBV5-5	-	CASSSTGGANTEAFF	TGTGCCAGCAGCTCAACGGGGGGGGCGAACACTGAAGCTTTCTTT
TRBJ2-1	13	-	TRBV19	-	CASSPRDSNEQFF	TGTGCCAGTAGTCCCCGGGACTCCAATGAGCAGTTCTTC
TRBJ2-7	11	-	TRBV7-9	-	CSSSSTYEQYF	TGTTCCAGCAGCTCAACCTACGAGCAGTACTTC
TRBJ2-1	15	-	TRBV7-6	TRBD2	CASSPGTSGYNEQFF	TGTGCCAGCTCCCCGGGGACTAGCGGTTACAATGAGCAGTTCTTC
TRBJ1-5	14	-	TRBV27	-	CASSLIGEGQPQHF	TGTGCCAGCAGTTTAATTGGGGAGGGGCAGCCCCAGCATTTT
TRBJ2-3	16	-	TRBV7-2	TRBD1	CASSLRQGRGTDTQYF	TGTGCCAGCAGCTTGCGACAGGGTCGAGGCACAGATACGCAGTATTTT
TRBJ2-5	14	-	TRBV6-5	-	CASSLGSLQETQYF	TGTGCCAGCAGTTTAGGGAGCCTCCAAGAGACCCAGTACTTC
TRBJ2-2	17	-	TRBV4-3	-	CASSHILGGLGAGELFF	TGCGCCAGCAGCCACATTCTGGGGGGATTAGGGGCCGGGGAGCTGTTTTTT
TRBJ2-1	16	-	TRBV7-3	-	CASSYGDNPGGNEQFF	TGTGCCAGCAGCTATGGGGACAACCCGGGGGGCAATGAGCAGTTCTTC
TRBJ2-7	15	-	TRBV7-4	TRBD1	CASSTNRGTPDEQYF	TGTGCCAGCAGCACCAACAGGGGAACCCCGGACGAGCAGTACTTC
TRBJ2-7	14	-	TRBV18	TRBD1	CASSRPGTGTEQYF	TGTGCCAGCTCACGACCCGGGACAGGGACCGAGCAGTACTTC
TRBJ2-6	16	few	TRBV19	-	CASSRSPTGITVVLTF	TGTGCCAGTAGTCGGTCCCCGACAGGTATCACGGTCGTCCTGACTTTC
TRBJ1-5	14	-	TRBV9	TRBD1	CASSAGQGDQPQHF	TGTGCCAGCAGCGCAGGACAGGGCGATCAGCCCCAGCATTTT
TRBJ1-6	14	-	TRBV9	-	CASSVGAGNSPLHF	TGTGCCAGCAGCGTAGGTGCAGGGAACTCACCCCTCCACTTT
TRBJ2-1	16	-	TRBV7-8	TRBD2	CASSFGGLAGYNEQFF	TGTGCCAGCAGCTTCGGGGGACTAGCGGGATACAATGAGCAGTTCTTC
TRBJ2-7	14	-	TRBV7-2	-	CASSFGSGPYEQYF	TGTGCCAGCAGCTTTGGAAGCGGGCCTTACGAGCAGTACTTC